This T cell receptor beta chain was documented in a study of Ad26.COV2.S vaccination and SARS-CoV-2 variants. Study summary: The authors gave Ad26.COV2.S intramuscularly, either once or twice 56 days apart.

Here immunoSEQ multiplex PCR was the method, and the copy in TCRdb shows in-frame clones only, minus some. The sample carries 300,000 to 500,000 clones, roughly nine tenths recorded once. The CDR3 consists of 14 residues. V was cut by 6 bases and J by 6 bases, with 13 bases left in between. CDR1 SGHDT and CDR2 YYEEEE come from the germline V gene. The treatment was: about 20 received Ad26.COV2.S at low or high dose, single or two shots; about 5 received placebo; per-sample allocation not given. Following the first vaccine or placebo injection, samples were taken on day 63. Ad26.COV2.S expressed prefusion-stabilized spike from the original Wuhan strain.

V gene TRBV5-6 combines with J gene TRBJ1-6; D uncertain. The sequence came from a person between 18 and 65 years old who received the Ad26.COV2.S COVID-19 vaccine or a placebo. The sample here was peripheral blood, taken in a trial of Ad26.COV2.S vaccine versus placebo. The CDR3 reads CASKSRALNSPLHF. CDR3 bases: TGTGCCAGCAAATCCCGGGCCCTTAATTCACCCCTCCACTTT.